These T cell receptor beta chains were read from a single sample in a study of CD8+CD57+ T cells in acquired aplastic anemia. TCRdb used MiXCR to reprocess the reads, holding one entry per CDR3 protein. Among roughly 80,000 distinct CDR3 sequences listed, roughly two thirds were seen once. Sequencing was performed on sorted CD4+, CD8+, or CD8+CD57+ T cells (not recorded which) from PBMCs. These receptors all come from a human donor with aplastic anemia. The CDR3 runs from the conserved cysteine through the conserved F or W. The order of the fields is clone size, D gene, J gene, V gene, CDR3 protein, CDR3 DNA. D genes are given only for firm matches. Clone size, where shown, is once, few, many, or a class for clones that have expanded.

- TRBD2 TRBJ2-7 TRBV19 CASSTLAILAGGAYEQYF TGTGCCAGTAGTACATTGGCGATACTAGCGGGAGGCGCCTACGAGCAGTACTTC
- - TRBJ2-2 TRBV7-6 CASSLASGDTGELFF TGTGCCAGCAGCTTAGCGTCTGGGGACACCGGGGAGCTGTTTTTT
few - TRBJ1-1 TRBV7-2 CASSSVGGTEAFF TGTGCCAGCAGCTCAGTTGGCGGCACTGAAGCTTTCTTT
- TRBD1 TRBJ1-1 TRBV5-1 CASSIGQGNTEALF TGCGCCAGCAGCATAGGACAGGGGAACACTGAAGCTCTCTTT
few TRBD1 TRBJ2-7 TRBV15 CATSRTGDHEQYF TGTGCCACCAGCAGGACAGGGGACCACGAGCAGTACTTC
few TRBD1 TRBJ2-1 TRBV19 CASTSTGWNEQFF TGTGCCAGTACCTCGACAGGGTGGAATGAGCAGTTCTTC
few - TRBJ2-7 TRBV20-1 CSASPGATYEQYF TGCAGTGCTAGTCCCGGGGCCACCTACGAGCAGTACTTC
- TRBD2 TRBJ2-3 TRBV15 CATSRDGLAGPGTDTQYF TGTGCCACCAGCAGAGATGGACTAGCGGGGCCGGGCACGGATACGCAGTATTTT
once - TRBJ1-5 TRBV20-1 CSARRDINQPQHF TGCAGTGCCAGGCGGGACATAAATCAGCCCCAGCATTTT
- - TRBJ2-2 TRBV19 CASSMGAGELFF TGTGCCAGTAGTATGGGGGCCGGGGAGCTGTTTTTT
- TRBD2 TRBJ2-5 TRBV11-2 CASSFRLAEETQYF TGTGCCAGCAGCTTCCGGCTAGCGGAAGAGACCCAGTACTTC
few - TRBJ2-3 TRBV20-1 CSASRALYNEQYF TGCAGTGCGTCCAGGGCCCTCTACAATGAGCAGTATTTT
once - TRBJ2-1 TRBV2 CASRAQVVLSSEQFF TGTGCCAGCAGAGCCCAGGTAGTGCTTAGTAGTGAGCAGTTCTTC
- - TRBJ2-1 TRBV20-1 CSASGDKDYNEQFF TGCAGTGCTAGTGGGGACAAAGACTACAATGAGCAGTTCTTC
- - TRBJ2-6 TRBV19 CASSSTPGDGANVLTF TGTGCCAGTAGTTCCACTCCAGGGGACGGGGCCAACGTCCTGACTTTC
- - TRBJ1-1 TRBV19 CASSIRRLNTEAFF TGTGCCAGTAGTATTAGACGGCTGAACACTGAAGCTTTCTTT
- - TRBJ2-7 TRBV5-4 CANRDCEQYF TGTGCCAACAGGGACTGCGAGCAGTACTTC
- - TRBJ2-2 TRBV19 CASTPGHNTGELFF TGTGCCAGTACCCCGGGACATAACACCGGGGAGCTGTTTTTT
- TRBD2 TRBJ2-5 TRBV12-3/TRBV12-4 CASSFLAVQETQYF TGTGCCAGCAGCTTTCTAGCGGTCCAAGAGACCCAGTACTTC
- - TRBJ2-7 TRBV6-5 CASSSDGAYEQYF TGTGCCAGCAGTTCGGACGGAGCCTACGAGCAGTACTTC
many - TRBJ2-5 TRBV20-1 CSARDGFPNSGETQYF TGCAGTGCTAGAGATGGGTTTCCCAACAGCGGAGAGACCCAGTACTTC
few - TRBJ2-5 TRBV4-2 CASSQERTETQYF TGTGCCAGCAGCCAAGAGAGGACGGAGACCCAGTACTTC
- - TRBJ1-1 TRBV7-9 CASSGGGRSAEAFF TGTGCCAGCAGCGGGGGGGGGAGGAGCGCTGAAGCTTTCTTT
- TRBD2 TRBJ2-3 TRBV7-9 CASSLLRGTDTQYF TGTGCCAGCAGCTTATTGCGGGGGACAGATACGCAGTATTTT
few - TRBJ1-2 TRBV20-1 CSARGLEGYGYTF TGCAGTGCGAGGGGCCTGGAAGGGTATGGCTACACCTTC
- TRBD2 TRBJ2-7 TRBV2 CASSSERTSGGARTREQYF TGTGCCAGCAGTTCCGAGCGGACTAGCGGGGGGGCCAGAACGCGCGAGCAGTACTTC
- TRBD2 TRBJ2-7 TRBV10-1 CASSGASGTPRQYEQYF TGCGCCAGCAGTGGGGCTAGCGGGACCCCCAGACAATACGAGCAGTACTTC
- - TRBJ2-7 TRBV19 CASSGEWTYEQYF TGTGCCAGTAGCGGGGAGTGGACCTACGAGCAGTACTTC
- - TRBJ1-1 TRBV19 CASSPPQNTEAFF TGTGCCAGTAGTCCCCCTCAGAACACTGAAGCTTTCTTT
- TRBD2 TRBJ2-1 TRBV29-1 CSVGSGREEQFF TGCAGCGTTGGTAGCGGGAGGGAAGAGCAGTTCTTC
- - TRBJ1-1 TRBV6-5 CASSYSVLDVAFF TGTGCCAGCAGTTACTCAGTCCTGGACGTGGCTTTCTTT
- TRBD1 TRBJ2-7 TRBV20-1 CSARDIGGTNSYEQYF TGCAGTGCTAGAGATATAGGGGGCACCAACTCCTACGAGCAGTACTTC
- - TRBJ2-5 TRBV20-1 CSADTQETQYF TGCAGTGCCGACACCCAAGAGACCCAGTACTTC
many - TRBJ1-5 TRBV20-1 CSAWQGNSNQPQHF TGCAGTGCTTGGCAGGGAAATAGCAATCAGCCCCAGCATTTT
few - TRBJ2-3 TRBV19 CASSTSRGDTQYF TGTGCCAGTAGTACCAGCCGGGGGGATACGCAGTATTTT
- TRBD2 TRBJ2-7 TRBV7-8 CASSLATVSGSYGEQYF TGTGCCAGCAGCTTAGCAACCGTAAGCGGGAGCTATGGCGAGCAGTACTTC
- - TRBJ2-1 TRBV2 CAITSGVEQFF TGTGCCATTACCAGCGGAGTTGAGCAGTTCTTC
- - TRBJ1-2 TRBV6-1 CASRPDGYGYTF TGTGCCAGCAGACCAGACGGCTATGGCTACACCTTC
- TRBD1 TRBJ1-5 TRBV12-3/TRBV12-4 CASSLGDSQVQPQHF TGTGCCAGCAGTTTGGGGGACAGCCAGGTTCAGCCCCAGCATTTT
- - TRBJ2-1 TRBV24-1 CATSDLAADSYNEQFF TGTGCCACCAGTGATTTAGCGGCTGACTCCTACAATGAGCAGTTCTTC
- - TRBJ2-3 TRBV10-3 CATLGASEHTQYF TGTGCCACACTCGGGGCTAGCGAGCATACGCAGTATTTT
- TRBD1 TRBJ1-2 TRBV2 CASSGGTVNYGYTF TGTGCCAGCAGTGGGGGGACAGTAAACTATGGCTACACCTTC